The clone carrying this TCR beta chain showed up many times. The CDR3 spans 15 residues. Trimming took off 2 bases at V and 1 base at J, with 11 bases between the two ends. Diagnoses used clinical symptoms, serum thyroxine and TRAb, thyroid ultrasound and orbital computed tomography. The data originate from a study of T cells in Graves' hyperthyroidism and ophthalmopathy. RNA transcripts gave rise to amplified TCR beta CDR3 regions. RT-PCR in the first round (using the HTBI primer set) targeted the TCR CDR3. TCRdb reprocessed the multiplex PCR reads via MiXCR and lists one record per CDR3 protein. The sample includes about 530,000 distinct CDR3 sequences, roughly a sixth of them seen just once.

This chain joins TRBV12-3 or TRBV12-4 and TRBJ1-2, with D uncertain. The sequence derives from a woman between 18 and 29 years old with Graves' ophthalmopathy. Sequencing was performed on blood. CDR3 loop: CASSLSVLLNYGYTF. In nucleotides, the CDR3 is TGTGCCAGCAGTTTATCGGTCCTCCTTAACTATGGCTACACCTTC.